A selection of T cell receptor beta chains follows, all from one sample in a study of blood T cells in healthy people across ages. TCRdb called the 5' RACE reads again in MiXCR, with one record for every CDR3 protein. Here the sample spans about 1.6 million distinct CDR3 sequences, 30% to 40% being singletons. The sequencing sample was made of blood. The receptors derive from a woman aged 30 to 39 in good health. Both conserved end residues are part of each CDR3. Fields, in order: J gene, V gene, D gene, CDR3 length, CDR3 protein. The D gene is left open where the match is weak.

>TRBJ2-3|TRBV7-3|.|15
CASSAGAGSTDTQYF
>TRBJ2-3|TRBV11-2|TRBD2|16
CASSTGLAGVTDTQYF
>TRBJ2-3|TRBV6-5|.|18
CASSYSMSGLTSTDTQYF
>TRBJ2-7|TRBV12-3/TRBV12-4|.|16
CASSFLLVGYLGAQYF
>TRBJ2-7|TRBV11-2|TRBD1|16
CASSSPEQGSPYEQYF
>TRBJ2-7|TRBV6-1|.|14
CASSEGTAYYEQYF
>TRBJ2-6|TRBV3-1|.|17
CASSRTHRASGANVLTF
>TRBJ2-5|TRBV7-6|.|13
CASSTVGGETQYF
>TRBJ2-5|TRBV20-1|.|13
CSATSDSQETQYF
>TRBJ1-1|TRBV27|.|12
CASRSPGTEAFF
>TRBJ1-5|TRBV20-1|.|14
CSATLDSNNQPQHF
>TRBJ2-7|TRBV20-1|.|13
CSARDYGVYEQYF
>TRBJ2-5|TRBV20-1|.|16
CSARERTREWSTEQYF
>TRBJ1-4|TRBV29-1|TRBD1|12
CSTGQGDEKLFF
>.|TRBV20-1|TRBD2|14
CSAKTSGRGETQYF
>TRBJ2-1|TRBV20-1|TRBD2|16
CSARGRLAVSYNEQFF
>TRBJ2-5|TRBV3-1|TRBD2|15
CASSQDTAGEETQYF
>TRBJ2-3|TRBV28|.|15
CASAPEPISTDTQYF
>TRBJ2-5|TRBV10-3|TRBD2|13
CASLAGVGETQYF
>TRBJ2-7|TRBV18|.|14
CASSHGPKSYEQYF
>TRBJ2-7|TRBV4-2|TRBD2|17
CASSQEGTPVAGYEQYF
>TRBJ2-3|TRBV19|.|15
CASSYGRKGTDTQYF
>TRBJ1-2|TRBV5-1|.|15
CASSLGDIKRYGYTF
>TRBJ2-1|TRBV28|TRBD1|21
CASSSDPDRDPIARSYNEQFF
>TRBJ2-3|TRBV2|TRBD1|14
CATRDSTLFHTQYF
>TRBJ2-2|TRBV4-1|.|19
CASSQPKSEGGERTGELFF
>TRBJ2-7|TRBV6-2/TRBV6-3|TRBD1|16
CASSQFGTGLSYEQYF
>TRBJ2-3|TRBV6-2/TRBV6-3|TRBD2|15
CASSDLSGGPDTQYF
>TRBJ2-1|TRBV5-5|.|12
CASIRDNNNEFF
>TRBJ1-6|TRBV4-1|.|17
CASSQDWPRAATSPLHF
>TRBJ2-4|TRBV20-1|.|15
CSARVWRGAKNIQYF
>TRBJ2-7|TRBV10-3|.|13
CAISRDVSYEQYF
>TRBJ2-5|TRBV5-1|.|13
CASKLGYQETQYF
>.|TRBV29-1|TRBD1|12
CSVEGQGSEQYF
>TRBJ1-1|TRBV20-1|.|13
CSAPDISNTEAFF
>TRBJ1-1|TRBV5-1|TRBD1|15
CASSVQTGVNTEAFF
>TRBJ1-1|TRBV12-3/TRBV12-4|TRBD1|14
CASRIKGANTEAFF
>TRBJ2-7|TRBV2|TRBD2|12
CASAPGGYEQYF
>TRBJ2-7|TRBV7-9|.|14
CASEPLGGTYEQYF
>TRBJ1-2|TRBV10-3|.|14
CAVSESTVSYGYTF